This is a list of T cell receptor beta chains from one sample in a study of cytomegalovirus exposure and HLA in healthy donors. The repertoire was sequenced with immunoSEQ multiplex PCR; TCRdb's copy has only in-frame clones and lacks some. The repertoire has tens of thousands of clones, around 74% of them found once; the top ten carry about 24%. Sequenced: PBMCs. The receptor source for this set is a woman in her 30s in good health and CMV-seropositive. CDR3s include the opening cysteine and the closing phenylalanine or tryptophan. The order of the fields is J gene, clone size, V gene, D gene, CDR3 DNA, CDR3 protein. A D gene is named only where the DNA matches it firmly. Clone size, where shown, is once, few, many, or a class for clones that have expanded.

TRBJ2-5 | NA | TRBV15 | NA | TGTGCCACCAGCAGAGATAGAGAGACCCAGTACTTC | CATSRDRETQYF
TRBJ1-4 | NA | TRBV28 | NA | TGTGCCAGCAGTTTATGGCAGGCAACTAATGAAAAACTGTTTTTT | CASSLWQATNEKLFF
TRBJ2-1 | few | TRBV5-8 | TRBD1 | TGTGCCAGCAGCTTGGAAGGACAGGGTGGGGATGAGCAGTTCTTC | CASSLEGQGGDEQFF
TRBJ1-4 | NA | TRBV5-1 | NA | TGCGCCAGCAGCATGGGCCCCTCGGGTGAAAAACTGTTTTTT | CASSMGPSGEKLFF
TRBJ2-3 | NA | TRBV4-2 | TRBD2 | TGTGCCAGCAGCCAAGCCTCCAGCGGGAGACAATATACGCAGTATTTT | CASSQASSGRQYTQYF
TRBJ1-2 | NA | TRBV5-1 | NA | TGCGCCAGCAGGACCGGGGGTAGCTATGGCTACACCTTC | CASRTGGSYGYTF
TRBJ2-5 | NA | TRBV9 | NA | TGTGCCAGCAGCGTAGACGGGAGAGAGACCCAGTACTTC | CASSVDGRETQYF
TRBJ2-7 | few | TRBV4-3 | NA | TGCGCCAGCAGCCAAGATCAAAAGGGGCGATCCTACGAGCAGTACTTC | CASSQDQKGRSYEQYF
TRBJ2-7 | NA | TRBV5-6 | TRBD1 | TGTGCCAGCAGCTTGGGACAGGGAGACTACGAGCAGTACTTC | CASSLGQGDYEQYF
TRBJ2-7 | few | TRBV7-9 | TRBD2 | TGTGCCAGCTCCTTCGGAGCGGGAGGCCTCTACGAGCAGTACTTC | CASSFGAGGLYEQYF
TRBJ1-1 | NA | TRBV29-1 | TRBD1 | TGCAGCGCTAATATTAATCCGACAGGGCGGAACACTGAAGCTTTCTTT | CSANINPTGRNTEAFF
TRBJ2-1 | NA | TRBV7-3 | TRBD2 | TGTGCCAGCAGCCATTTGGGACTAGCGGGCAATGAGCAGTTCTTC | CASSHLGLAGNEQFF
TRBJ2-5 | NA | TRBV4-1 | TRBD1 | TGCGCCAGCAGCCAAGCTATGGTTCCGACAGGGGGCCAGGAGACCCAGTACTTC | CASSQAMVPTGGQETQYF
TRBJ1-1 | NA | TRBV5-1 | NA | TGCGCCAGCAGCTTAGATACAGGTACTGAAGCTTTCTTT | CASSLDTGTEAFF
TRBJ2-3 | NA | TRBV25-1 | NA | TGTGCCAGCCGCAGAGGGACAGATACGCAGTATTTT | CASRRGTDTQYF
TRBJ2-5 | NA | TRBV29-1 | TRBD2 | TGCAGCGTTAAGGCTAGCGGGCAAGAGACCCAGTACTTC | CSVKASGQETQYF
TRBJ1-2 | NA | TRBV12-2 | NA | TGTGCAAGTCGAGGACACGTCAATGGCTACACCTTC | CASRGHVNGYTF
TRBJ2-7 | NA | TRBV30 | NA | TGTGCCTGGAGTGTACTTAGGACAGGGCGGGGGTACGAGCAGTACTTC | CAWSVLRTGRGYEQYF